This entry lists 16 T cell receptor beta chains sequenced from one sample in a study of cytomegalovirus exposure and HLA in healthy donors. This PCR relied on a set of 60 Vbeta primers and 13 Jbeta primers. Assay used: immunoSEQ multiplex PCR; TCRdb lists only in-frame clones, some missing. Among about 210,000 clones, about 80% were seen once, and the ten largest hold about 6%. The sample consisted of PBMCs. The receptor source for this set is a man aged 35-49 years in good health and CMV-seropositive.

The chain employs TRBV30 and TRBJ1-1; D is undetermined. V was cut by 5 bases and J by 5 bases, with 15 bases left in between. From germline, CDR1 is GTSNPN and CDR2 SVGIG (reference sequence). This CDR3 has 13 amino acids. The CDR3 sequence is CAWGSSGMTEAFF. CDR3 nucleotides: TGTGCCTGGGGTTCGTCGGGGATGACTGAAGCTTTCTTT. Using reference TRBV30 and TRBJ1-1 for the parts outside the CDR3, the full variable domain is SQTIHQWPATLVQPVGSPLSLECTVEGTSNPNLYWYRQAAGRGLQLLFYSVGIGQISSEVPQNLSASRPQDRQFILSSKKLLLSDSGFYLCAWGSSGMTEAFFGQGTRLTVV.

The rearrangement joins TRBV5-1 to TRBJ1-3; D is possibly TRBD1 (6 bases). The germline gives CDR1 SGHRS, CDR2 YFSETQ. The CDR3 has 15 residues. V was cut by 1 base and J by 0 bases, with 8 bases left in between. This CDR3 reads CASSLPDSSGNTIYF. The CDR3 DNA reads TGCGCCAGCAGCTTGCCGGACAGCTCTGGAAACACCATATATTTT.

This chain links TRBV29-1 with TRBJ2-5; possible D gene TRBD1, 5 bases. The CDR3 is made up of 14 amino acids. Trimming removed 7 bases from V and 1 base from J, with 16 bases in between. In germline, CDR1 is SQVTM, CDR2 ANQGSEA. The CDR3 nucleotides read TGCAGCGCCCCGACAGAACCGAGCCAAGAGACCCAGTACTTC. This codes for CSAPTEPSQETQYF.

The chain is built from TRBV14 and TRBJ2-2; D may be TRBD1 (5 bases). Looked up from germline, CDR1 is SGHDN and CDR2 is FVKESK. Trimming shortened V by 4 bases and J by 6 bases, and 12 bases separated the two germline ends. This CDR3 spans 14 amino acids. The CDR3 DNA sequence: TGTGCCAGCAGCCGAAGGGGCAGCGCCGGGGAGCTGTTTTTT. This translates into CASSRRGSAGELFF.

The chain joins TRBV11-2 to TRBJ2-5; maybe TRBD1 (5 bases). Trimming removed 1 base at V and 4 bases at J, with 10 bases between. The CDR3 runs to 14 residues. Germline CDR1 and CDR2: SGHAT and FQNNGV. The CDR3 here is CASSLGRQRETQYF. CDR3 DNA: TGTGCCAGCAGCTTAGGGCGACAGAGAGAGACCCAGTACTTC.

V is TRBV6-5 and J is TRBJ1-4, with a possible D match to TRBD1 (5 bases). Trimming took 6 bases from V and 7 from J, leaving 18 bases between them. This CDR3 comprises 15 residues. Germline CDR1 and CDR2: MNHEY and SVGAGI. The chain's CDR3 is CASSRSGNNGEKLFF. Here the CDR3 DNA reads TGTGCCAGCAGCCGATCAGGGAATAATGGTGAAAAACTGTTTTTT.

The rearrangement uses TRBV6-6 and TRBJ2-5; TRBD2 might be the D (5 bases). The CDR3 runs to 16 residues. The V end lost 6 bases, the J end lost 2 bases, and 19 bases lay between the germline ends. Per germline, CDR1 MNHNY and CDR2 SVGAGI (reference sequence). In nucleotides, the CDR3 is TGTGCCAGCAGCCCCTCGAACGGGATCCTTCAAGAGACCCAGTACTTC. Protein sequence: CASSPSNGILQETQYF.

This chain uses TRBV19 with TRBJ1-1; D not certain. Germline V gives CDR1 LNHDA, CDR2 SQIVND (reference sequence). Trimming took 5 bases from V and 0 from J, leaving 7 bases between them. The CDR3 consists of 13 residues. The CDR3 sequence is CASSVSLNTEAFF. The CDR3 DNA sequence: TGTGCCAGTAGTGTCAGTTTGAACACTGAAGCTTTCTTT.

A word on this clone: Other nucleotide sequences from this sample produce the same CDR3. The chain recombines TRBV7-3 with TRBJ2-1, with TRBD2 matching over 10 bases. Per the germline V gene, CDR1 is SGHTA and CDR2 is FQGTGA. The CDR3 has 15 amino acids. V lost 5 bases to trimming and J lost 2 bases; unmatched junction nucleotides: 3. CDR3 sequence reads: CASSLTSGTYNEQFF. Written as DNA, the CDR3 is TGTGCCAGCAGCCTCACTAGCGGGACCTACAATGAGCAGTTCTTC.

The chain employs TRBV19 and TRBJ1-1; 9 bases fit TRBD1. The CDR3 contains 13 residues. Germline lookup yields CDR1 LNHDA and CDR2 SQIVND (reference sequence). V gave up 6 bases and J gave up 4 bases; unmatched junction bases: 3. DNA for the CDR3: TGTGCCAGTAGGACAGGGGGGATCACTGAAGCTTTCTTT. Its translation is CASRTGGITEAFF.

The chain recombines TRBV29-1 with TRBJ2-3; D unresolved. Trimming removed 3 bases at V and 0 bases at J, with 10 bases between. Germline V gene sequence: CDR1 SQVTM, CDR2 ANQGSEA. CDR3 length: 14 residues. The CDR3 DNA sequence: TGCAGCGTTGAGACGGGTCTTAGCACAGATACGCAGTATTTT. Its translation is CSVETGLSTDTQYF.

The rearrangement links TRBV10-1 to TRBJ2-5; 9 bases are shared with TRBD2. CDR3 length equals 15 residues. Germline CDR1 WNHNN, CDR2 SYGVQD (reference sequence). V lost 0 bases, J lost 2 bases, and 1 base stayed unmatched. The CDR3 bases are TGCGCCAGCAGTGAGTCGGCGGGAGGGCAAGAGACCCAGTACTTC. Translation: CASSESAGGQETQYF.

The gene calls are TRBV6-1 and TRBJ1-2; tentatively, D is TRBD1 (6 bases). The CDR3 runs 15 residues. V was cut by 3 bases and J by 4 bases, with 15 bases left in between. The germline CDR1 and CDR2 sequences are MNHNS and SASEGT. The CDR3 coding sequence is TGTGCCAGCAGTGATACCACAGGGTCCGGCTATGGCTACACCTTC. Translation: CASSDTTGSGYGYTF.

The gene calls are TRBV5-6 and TRBJ1-3, with 9 bases that match TRBD1. The length of the CDR3 is 15 residues. Germline CDR1 SGHDT, CDR2 YYEEEE. V lost 3 bases and J lost 3; bases outside the gene matches: 4. This CDR3 is CASSSGQGGGNTIYF. The CDR3 DNA sequence: TGTGCCAGCAGCTCGGGACAGGGCGGTGGAAACACCATATATTTT.

In DNA, the CDR3 is TGTGCCAGCTCCGGGACAGGGGGATGGGATGAGCAGTTCTTC. It translates to CASSGTGGWDEQFF. V is TRBV27 and J is TRBJ2-1; 11 bases line up with TRBD1. The CDR3 length is 14 residues. V was pared by 8 bases and J by 8 bases, with 8 bases of the junction left unmatched. The germline gives CDR1 MNHEY, CDR2 SMNVEV (reference sequence).

V usage is TRBV27 and J usage is TRBJ2-6, with 7 positions matching TRBD1. The CDR3 spans 16 residues. J lost 3 bases, V lost 2 bases, and 4 bases had no gene match. Germline lookup yields CDR1 MNHEY and CDR2 SMNVEV (reference sequence). For the CDR3, the DNA is TGTGCCAGCAGTTTACTGGACAGGCATGGGGCCAACGTCCTGACTTTC. Amino acid sequence: CASSLLDRHGANVLTF.